The source of this TCR beta chain is a study of cytomegalovirus exposure and HLA in healthy donors. Primers included in the PCR were 60 Vbeta and 13 Jbeta primers. This table comes from immunoSEQ multiplex PCR, and its TCRdb copy is limited to in-frame clones, with some not included. The table lists under 200,000 clones, around nine tenths of them singletons. This clone was picked up a small number of times. Its antigen is unknown. Study-level findings and limits: Common viral pathogens (according to a later analysis) appeared linked to several of the most significant clusters. Later work associated fewer than 20,000 TCR beta sequences with HLA alleles at 0.05 false discovery rate. In a later analysis, TCR association rates varied by HLA locus: DRB1 most, HLA-C fewest. Follow-up analysis later connected one missense variant in DCLRE1C with trimming of TCR beta V- and J-genes.

J lost 6 bases, V lost 6 bases, and 7 bases had no gene match. CDR1 is MDHEN, CDR2 SYDVKM, per germline. The CDR3 is 14 residues long. This chain uses TRBV28 with TRBJ1-4; 7 nucleotides align to TRBD1. The clonotype comes from a woman aged 25-40 years in good health and CMV-seronegative. Sample: PBMCs. The CDR3 here is CASSSGTEYEKLFF. CDR3 nucleotide sequence: TGTGCCAGCAGCTCCGGGACAGAATATGAAAAACTGTTTTTT.